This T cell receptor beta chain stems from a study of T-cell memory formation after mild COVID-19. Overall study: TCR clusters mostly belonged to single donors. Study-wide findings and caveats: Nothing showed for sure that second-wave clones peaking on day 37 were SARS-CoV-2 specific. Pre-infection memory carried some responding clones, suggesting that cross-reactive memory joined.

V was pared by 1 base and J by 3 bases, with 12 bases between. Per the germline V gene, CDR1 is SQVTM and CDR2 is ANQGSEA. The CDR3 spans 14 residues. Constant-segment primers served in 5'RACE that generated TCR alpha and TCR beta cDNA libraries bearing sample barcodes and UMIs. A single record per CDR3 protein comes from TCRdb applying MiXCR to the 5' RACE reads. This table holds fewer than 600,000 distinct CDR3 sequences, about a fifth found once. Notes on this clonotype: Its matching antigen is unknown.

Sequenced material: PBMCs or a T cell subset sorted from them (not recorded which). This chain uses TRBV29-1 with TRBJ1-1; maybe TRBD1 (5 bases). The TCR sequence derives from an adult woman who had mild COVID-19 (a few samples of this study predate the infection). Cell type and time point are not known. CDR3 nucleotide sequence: TGCAGCGTTGAAGTCCAGGGTGGGGACACTGAAGCTTTCTTT. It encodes CSVEVQGGDTEAFF.